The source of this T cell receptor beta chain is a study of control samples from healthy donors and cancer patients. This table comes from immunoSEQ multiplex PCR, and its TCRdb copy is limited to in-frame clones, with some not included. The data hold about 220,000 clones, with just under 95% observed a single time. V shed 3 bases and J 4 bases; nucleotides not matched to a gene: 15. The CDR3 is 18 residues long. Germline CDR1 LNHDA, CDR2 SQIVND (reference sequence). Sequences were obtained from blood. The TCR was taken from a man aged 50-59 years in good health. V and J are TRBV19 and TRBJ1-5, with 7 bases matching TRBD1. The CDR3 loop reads CASSIFYSPGTANQPQHF. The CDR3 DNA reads TGTGCCAGTAGTATTTTCTACTCGCCCGGGACAGCAAATCAGCCCCAGCATTTT.